Following are 9 T cell receptor beta chains from one sample sequenced in a study of OX40 agonist ivuxolimab in advanced cancers. Method: immunoSEQ multiplex PCR; TCRdb's copy keeps in-frame clones and lacks some. The sample shows about 50,000 clones, around nine tenths of them seen only once. Sequenced here: CD4+ or CD8+ T cells sorted from blood, sampled in a trial of the OX40 agonist ivuxolimab. These receptors all come from an adult with an advanced solid tumor such as melanoma, head and neck, liver or kidney cancer.

V and J are TRBV6-5 and TRBJ1-5, with 9 bases matching TRBD1. Germline trimming cut 7 bases from V and 7 bases from J; bases unmatched to any gene: 8. The length of the CDR3 is 14 residues. The V gene's germline CDR1 is MNHEY and CDR2 SVGAGI. The CDR3 DNA is TGTGCCAGCAAGTCAAGGGGACAGGGCCAGCCCCAGCATTTT. Residues: CASKSRGQGQPQHF.

The J gene is TRBJ1-5, the V gene TRBV30; possibly TRBD1 for D (5 bases). CDR1 and CDR2 (germline): GTSNPN, SVGIG (reference sequence). The CDR3 has 16 amino acids. Trimming shortened V by 1 base and J by 1 base, and 14 bases separated the two germline ends. The DNA of the CDR3 is TGTGCCTGGAGTGAACCCTACAGGAGAAGCAATCAGCCCCAGCATTTT. Its protein product is CAWSEPYRRSNQPQHF.

The chain uses TRBV15 and TRBJ2-1; TRBD2 aligns across 8 bases. CDR1 LNHNV and CDR2 YYDKDF come from the germline V gene (reference sequence). Germline trimming cut 1 base from V and 3 bases from J; bases unmatched to any gene: 11. The CDR3 runs to 18 residues. The CDR3 region is CATSRARLAPLVYNEQFF. CDR3 nucleotides: TGTGCCACCAGCAGAGCACGACTAGCGCCTCTCGTCTACAATGAGCAGTTCTTC.

This chain connects TRBV27 to TRBJ2-6, with D perhaps being TRBD1 or TRBD2 (5 bases each). CDR1 is MNHEY and CDR2 is SMNVEV in the germline V gene (reference sequence). This CDR3 comprises 17 residues. Trimming stripped 3 bases from V and 2 bases from J, with 14 bases between. The CDR3 loop reads CASSLEPWGTGANVLTF. The CDR3 coding sequence is TGTGCCAGCAGTTTGGAACCCTGGGGGACTGGGGCCAACGTCCTGACTTTC.

The chain is built from TRBV6-5 and TRBJ2-3, with D maybe TRBD2 (7 bases). The length of the CDR3 is 14 residues. The germline CDR1 and CDR2 sequences are MNHEY and SVGAGI. V lost 3 bases to trimming and J lost 3 bases, with 10 bases between them. The CDR3 here is CASSYGGATDTQYF. For the CDR3, the DNA is TGTGCCAGCAGTTATGGGGGGGCGACAGATACGCAGTATTTT.

The chain employs TRBV20-1 and TRBJ2-7; no clear D gene. The germline gives CDR1 DFQATT, CDR2 SNEGSKA (reference sequence). The CDR3 consists of 11 residues. V was clipped by 6 bases and J by 4 bases, with 10 bases between them. DNA for the CDR3: TGCAGTGCCCCGGACGGATACGAGCAGTACTTC. It yields the protein CSAPDGYEQYF.

The chain uses TRBV4-1 and TRBJ1-1; D possibly corresponds to TRBD1 (5 bases). The germline V gene encodes CDR1 MGHRA and CDR2 YSYEKL. Between the trimmed V and J ends, which lost 6 bases and 10 bases, there was a span of 15 bases. This CDR3 has 12 amino acids. CDR3 nucleotide sequence: TGCGCCAGCAGTCCCCGGGGACTGGGAGCTTTCTTT. Translating gives CASSPRGLGAFF.

The CDR3 region is CASSALRGWEGYTF. The CDR3 DNA is TGTGCCAGCAGCGCCTTAAGGGGGTGGGAAGGCTACACCTTC. This chain joins TRBV7-9 and TRBJ1-2; perhaps TRBD1 as D (6 bases). Trimming took 5 bases from V and 8 from J, leaving 18 bases between them. Germline CDR1 reads SEHNR; CDR2 reads FQNEAQ (reference sequence). This CDR3 spans 14 amino acids.

The CDR3 region is CASSQDRGGSGNTQYF. The CDR3 DNA reads TGCGCCAGCAGCCAAGATCGGGGTGGGAGTGGGAATACGCAGTATTTT. The chain employs TRBV4-3 and TRBJ2-3; possibly TRBD2 for D (5 bases). CDR1 and CDR2 from the germline V gene are LGHNA and YSLEER. The CDR3 runs to 16 residues. V gave up 0 bases and J gave up 7 bases, with 17 bases separating them.